This T cell receptor (beta chain) was obtained from a study of T cell responses to AZD1222 COVID-19 vaccine. Broader study findings: Unmutated variant regions are reportedly targeted by nearly half of spike-specific TCRs.

About this clone itself: Antigen: not known.

The method was immunoSEQ multiplex PCR; TCRdb's version includes in-frame clones alone and lacks a portion of them. The sample includes under 150,000 clones, approximately 86% of them seen just once. The CDR3 runs 14 residues. The V end was cut by 0 bases, the J end by 1 base, with 7 bases between. The germline V gene has CDR1 LGHNA and CDR2 YSLEER. The genes are TRBV4-3 and TRBJ2-7; D call uncertain. The input for sequencing was peripheral blood, taken 28 days after the second AZD1222 dose. The clonotype was recovered from an adult who received the AZD1222 COVID-19 vaccine. The DNA of the CDR3 is TGCGCCAGCAGCCAAGACGCGTTATCCTACGAGCAGTACTTC. As protein: CASSQDALSYEQYF.